This TCR beta chain was recorded in a study of CD4+ T cells in melanoma. Overall study results and limits: A reported correlation linked neoantigen-specific CD4+ T cells to CD8+, macrophage and B cell function. Diverse differentiation states were reported for melanoma neoantigen-specific CD4+ T cells.

Germline V gives CDR1 MNHEY, CDR2 SVGAGI. The CDR3 consists of 14 residues. V was clipped by 6 bases and J by 8 bases, with 19 bases between them. Profiling relied on immunoSEQ multiplex PCR, and the TCRdb table lists in-frame clones only, not all of them. The sample carries 9,500 or so clones, around two thirds recorded once. About this clone: Its target is unknown.

The chain joins TRBV6-5 to TRBJ1-1, with D perhaps TRBD1 (6 bases). This receptor was obtained from a human donor with melanoma. Specimen: cells from a culture (not recorded whether cultured in vitro). The CDR3 nucleotides are TGTGCCAGCAGCCCCAACAGGGTGGGGTCCGAAGCTTTCTTT. This translates into CASSPNRVGSEAFF.